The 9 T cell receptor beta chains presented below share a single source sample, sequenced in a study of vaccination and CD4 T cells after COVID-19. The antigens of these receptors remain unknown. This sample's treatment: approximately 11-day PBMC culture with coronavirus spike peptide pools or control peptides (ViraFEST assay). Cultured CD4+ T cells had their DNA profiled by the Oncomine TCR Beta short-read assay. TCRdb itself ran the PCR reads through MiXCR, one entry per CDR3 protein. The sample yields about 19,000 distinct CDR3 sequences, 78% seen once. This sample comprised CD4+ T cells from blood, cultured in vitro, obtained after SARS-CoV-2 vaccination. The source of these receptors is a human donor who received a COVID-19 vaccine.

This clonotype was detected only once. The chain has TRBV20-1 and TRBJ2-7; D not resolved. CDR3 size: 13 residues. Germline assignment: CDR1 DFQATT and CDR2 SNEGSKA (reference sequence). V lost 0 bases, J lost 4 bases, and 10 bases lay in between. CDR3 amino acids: CSARDGTEYEQYF. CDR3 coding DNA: TGCAGTGCTAGAGATGGCACAGAATACGAGCAGTACTTC.

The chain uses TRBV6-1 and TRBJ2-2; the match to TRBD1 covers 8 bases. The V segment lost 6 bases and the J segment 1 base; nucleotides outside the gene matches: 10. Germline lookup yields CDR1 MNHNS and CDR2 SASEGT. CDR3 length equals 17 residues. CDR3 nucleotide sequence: TGTGCCAGCAGACTCCAAGGACAGGGAAGGAACACCGGGGAGCTGTTTTTT. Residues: CASRLQGQGRNTGELFF.

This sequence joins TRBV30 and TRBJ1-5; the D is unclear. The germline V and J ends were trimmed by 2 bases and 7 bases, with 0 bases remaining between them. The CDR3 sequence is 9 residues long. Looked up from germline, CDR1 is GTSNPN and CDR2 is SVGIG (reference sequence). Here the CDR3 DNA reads TGTGCCTGGAGTCAGCCCCAGCATTTT. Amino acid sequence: CAWSQPQHF.

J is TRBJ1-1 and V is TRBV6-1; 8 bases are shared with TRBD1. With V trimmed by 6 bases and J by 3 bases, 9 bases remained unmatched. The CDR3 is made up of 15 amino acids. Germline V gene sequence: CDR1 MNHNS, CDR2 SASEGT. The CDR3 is CASSATQGGDTEAFF. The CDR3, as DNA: TGTGCCAGCAGCGCAACACAGGGGGGGGACACTGAAGCTTTCTTT.

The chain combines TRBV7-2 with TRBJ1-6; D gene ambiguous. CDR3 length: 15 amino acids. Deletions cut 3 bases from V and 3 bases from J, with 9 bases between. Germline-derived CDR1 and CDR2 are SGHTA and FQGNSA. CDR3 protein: CASSLSPRYNSPLHF. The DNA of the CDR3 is TGTGCCAGCAGCTTGTCTCCCCGCTATAATTCACCCCTCCACTTT.

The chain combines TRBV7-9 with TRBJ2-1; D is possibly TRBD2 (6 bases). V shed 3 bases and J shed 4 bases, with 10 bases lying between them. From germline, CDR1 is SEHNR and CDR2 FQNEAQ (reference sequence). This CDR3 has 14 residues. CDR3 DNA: TGTGCCAGCAGCTTGGGGGAGGAATACAATGAGCAGTTCTTC. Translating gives CASSLGEEYNEQFF.

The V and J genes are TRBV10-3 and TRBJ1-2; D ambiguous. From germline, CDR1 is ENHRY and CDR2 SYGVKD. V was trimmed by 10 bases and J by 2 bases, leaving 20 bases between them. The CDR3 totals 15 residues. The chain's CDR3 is CATLLSSGGNYGYTF. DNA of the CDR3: TGTGCCACCCTACTCTCGTCGGGCGGGAACTATGGCTACACCTTC.

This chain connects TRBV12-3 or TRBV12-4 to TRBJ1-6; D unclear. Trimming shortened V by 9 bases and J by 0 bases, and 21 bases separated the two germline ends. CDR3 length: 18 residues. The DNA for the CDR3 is TGTGCCAGTCTAAGGTGGAGCTGGGAGGGCTCCTATAATTCACCCCTCCACTTT. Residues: CASLRWSWEGSYNSPLHF.

The CDR3 protein is CASSRTDNYGYTF. The DNA for the CDR3 is TGTGCCAGCAGCCGGACAGATAACTATGGCTACACCTTC. The V gene is TRBV5-4, the J gene TRBJ1-2; D may be TRBD1 (6 bases). Per germline, CDR1 SGHNT and CDR2 YYREEE (reference sequence). Deletions cut 4 bases from V and 1 base from J, with 8 bases between. The CDR3 sequence is 13 residues long.